This entry features one TCR beta chain sequence. Its antigen is currently unknown. This record belongs to a study of early T cells in non-severe SARS-CoV-2 infection. Across the study: Chains were unpaired, as sequencing was done on bulk RNA from unsorted whole blood. Broader study findings: Clonotype matching in VDJdb favored anti-spike CD8 responses and did not capture private and CD4 specificities.

Separate cDNA molecules each had unique molecular identifiers attached to them. TCRdb redid the calling of the 5' RACE reads with MiXCR, one entry per CDR3 protein. The data contain tens of thousands of distinct CDR3 sequences, under 11% of them singletons. CDR1 and CDR2 from the germline V gene are LGHDT and YNNKEL (reference sequence). V lost 1 base to trimming and J lost 2 bases, with 6 bases between them. The CDR3 length is 14 residues. The sample taken for sequencing was whole blood. The V gene is TRBV3-1, the J gene TRBJ1-5; D perhaps matches TRBD1 (5 bases). This clonotype was obtained from an adult who was a healthcare worker with PCR-confirmed SARS-CoV-2 infection or an uninfected control (not recorded which). The CDR3 nucleotides are TGTGCCAGCAGCCAAGCCAGGGGCAATCAGCCCCAGCATTTT. It encodes CASSQARGNQPQHF.